This TCR beta chain was sequenced during a study of T-cell reconstitution after alpha-beta-depleted transplantation in children. Germline V gene data show CDR1 as SGHRS and CDR2 as YFSETQ. The CDR3 spans 16 residues. V lost 2 bases to trimming and J lost 3 bases; unmatched junction nucleotides: 9. Unique molecular identifiers tagged the TCRbeta library. From the PCR reads, TCRdb called clonotypes with MiXCR, one entry per CDR3 protein. The table lists 440,000 or so distinct CDR3 sequences, around 46% of them singletons, with under 35% in the top ten. The genes are TRBV5-1 and TRBJ1-1; 8 nucleotides align to TRBD1. This specimen was PBMCs, taken before TCRalphabeta/CD19-depleted stem cell transplant. The clonotype was recovered from a girl aged 2 to 10 with aplastic anemia, due to receive a stem cell transplant. CDR3 DNA sequence: TGCGCCAGCAGCTTCGGACAGGGAAAGGGGGACACTGAAGCTTTCTTT. It is translated as CASSFGQGKGDTEAFF.